Listed here are 10 T cell receptor beta chains from one sample, sequenced in a study of prognosis after radiotherapy for stage I lung cancer. Genomic DNA provided the template from which TCR beta CDR3 was amplified by two-round multiplex PCR. Primers (each specific to one TRBV or TRBJ gene) were used in first-round PCR. TCRdb reprocessed the multiplex PCR reads with MiXCR, giving one entry per CDR3 protein. The profile covers roughly 13,000 distinct CDR3 sequences, with 31% appearing a single time and 28% taken by the ten largest. The input for sequencing was PBMCs, taken before or after stereotactic body radiation therapy (not recorded which). The receptors derive from a donor older than 45 with non-small cell lung cancer.

The chain's CDR3 is CASSHFTGFTDTQYF. CDR3 nucleotides: TGTGCCAGCAGCCATTTTACAGGTTTCACAGATACGCAGTATTTT. The chain links TRBV16 to TRBJ2-3, with D possibly being TRBD1 (5 bases). Trimming took off 3 bases at V and 2 bases at J, with 12 bases between the two ends. The CDR3 totals 15 residues. The V gene's germline CDR1 is KGHSY and CDR2 FQNENV. Full variable domain (missing parts from reference TRBV16 and TRBJ2-3): GEEVAQTPKHLVRGEGQKAKLYCAPIKGHSYVFWYQQVLKNEFKFLISFQNENVFDETGMPKERFSAKCLPNSPCSLEIQATKLEDSAVYFCASSHFTGFTDTQYFGPGTRLTVL.

The rearrangement joins TRBV7-9 to TRBJ2-1; 9 positions match TRBD2. V shed 4 bases and J 1 base; nucleotides not matched to a gene: 11. Germline CDR1 and CDR2: SEHNR and FQNEAQ (reference sequence). This CDR3 comprises 18 residues. The CDR3 bases are TGTGCCAGCAGCTCCCAGGAGTCTAGCGGGATATCCTACAATGAGCAGTTCTTC. Translating gives CASSSQESSGISYNEQFF.

By frequency in the sample, this clonotype is medium-sized. The V call is TRBV2, the J call TRBJ2-3; D call uncertain. The CDR3 runs 12 residues. Germline CDR1 and CDR2: SNHLY and FYNNEI. V lost 6 bases and J 2 bases, leaving 6 bases between the germline ends. The CDR3 bases are TGTGCCAGCAGGTGGGACACAGATACGCAGTATTTT. This translates into CASRWDTDTQYF.

This clonotype appeared many times. The gene calls are TRBV5-1 and TRBJ1-1; no definite D call. This CDR3 contains 12 residues. Looked up from germline, CDR1 is SGHRS and CDR2 is YFSETQ. The ends were cut back, 4 bases at V and 6 bases at J, with 10 bases in the middle. The CDR3 is CASSPETSEAFF. In DNA, the CDR3 is TGCGCCAGCAGCCCAGAGACGTCTGAAGCTTTCTTT.

This clonotype was found many times. This rearrangement joins TRBV3-1 to TRBJ2-3; TRBD2 agrees at 13 bases. Germline CDR1 LGHDT, CDR2 YNNKEL (reference sequence). J lost 6 bases, V lost 0 bases, and 12 bases had no gene match. The CDR3 extends over 19 amino acids. CDR3 DNA: TGTGCCAGCAGCCAAGACTTCCGACCGGGACTAGCGGGAAAGGATACGCAGTATTTT. This gives the protein CASSQDFRPGLAGKDTQYF.

At least ten counts were recorded for this clonotype. The chain carries TRBV12-3 or TRBV12-4 and TRBJ2-4; the D gene is possibly TRBD1 (5 bases). Between the trimmed V and J ends, which lost 7 bases and 0 bases, there was a span of 10 bases. CDR3 size: 14 residues. The CDR3 protein is CASTQGLAKNIQYF. The CDR3 DNA sequence: TGTGCCAGCACCCAGGGTCTAGCCAAAAACATTCAGTACTTC.

The gene calls are TRBV9 and TRBJ2-5; TRBD2 matches at 11 bases. The CDR3 covers 15 residues. V shed 4 bases and J 4 bases; nucleotides not matched to a gene: 6. Germline V CDR1 and CDR2: SGDLS, YYNGEE. DNA of the CDR3: TGTGCCAGCAGCTCCCTAGCGGGAGGAGGAGAGACCCAGTACTTC. As protein: CASSSLAGGGETQYF.

This clonotype was seen many times. This sequence joins TRBV10-2 and TRBJ1-5, with D tentatively TRBD1 (6 bases). V lost 4 bases and J lost 4, with 14 bases in between. Looked up from germline, CDR1 is WSHSY and CDR2 is SAAADI. The CDR3 loop spans 15 amino acids. The CDR3 is CASSVGGSSNQPQHF. In DNA form, the CDR3 reads TGCGCCAGCAGTGTGGGGGGCTCGTCGAATCAGCCCCAGCATTTT.

Worth noting for this clonotype: A far larger clone is only one base removed, so a read error is likely. The genes are TRBV12-2 and TRBJ2-5; the DNA was not compared with TRBD2, the D call given in the table. TRBV12-2 is designated a pseudogene. CDR3 length: 17 amino acids. Here the CDR3 reads CTFPKRTSGKYQETQYF. The CDR3 DNA reads TGTACCTTTCCAAAACGGACTAGCGGCAAGTACCAAGAGACCCAGTACTTC.

Comment on this clonotype: A much bigger clone sits one base away, suggesting this may be a read error. V usage is TRBV25-1 and J usage is TRBJ2-5; TRBD1 or TRBD2 may be the D gene (5 bases each). Germline V gives CDR1 MGHDK, CDR2 SYGVNS. The V end lost 5 bases, the J end lost 3 bases, and 13 bases lay between the germline ends. This CDR3 contains 14 residues. CDR3 loop: CASSLRVDKETQYF. In DNA form, the CDR3 reads TGTGCCAGCAGTCTGAGGGTGGACAAAGAGACCCAGTACTTC.